The rows below give T cell receptor beta chains drawn from one sample of a study of blood T cell repertoires in COVID-19. Assay: immunoSEQ multiplex PCR; the TCRdb copy retains only in-frame clones and omits some. The profile covers some 150,000 clones, with about 85% appearing a single time and 2.4% taken by the ten largest. Sequencing was done on a sample of peripheral blood. The receptors originated from a woman aged 70-85 years with acute or convalescent COVID-19. Each CDR3 is given without its conserved first and last residue.

J gene	V gene	CDR3 length	CDR3 protein
TRBJ2-3	TRBV4-2	14	ASSQGTSGGANTQY
TRBJ2-3	TRBV7-2	14	ASSSHRGISTDTQY
TRBJ1-2	TRBV13	14	ASSERGGPTNYGYT
TRBJ2-1	TRBV4-2	13	ASSQGLAGWNEQF
TRBJ2-5	TRBV4-1	15	ASSQDRGGAGQETQY
TRBJ1-1	TRBV18	14	ASSPGDRGAGTEAF
TRBJ2-1	TRBV7-9	13	ASSGPGQGGNEQF
TRBJ1-1	TRBV6-4	11	ASSVQVNTEAF
TRBJ2-1	TRBV5-4	14	ASSGVFGTTINEQF
TRBJ2-1	TRBV5-8	10	ASSLVLHEQF
TRBJ1-2	TRBV5-1	11	ASSPTGRYGYT
TRBJ1-2	TRBV18	12	ASSRGQQYYGYT
TRBJ1-6	TRBV19	13	ASSLGGTGASPLH
TRBJ1-1	TRBV20-1	9	SAPLNTEAF
TRBJ2-7	TRBV7-2	13	ASRGVGRGGYEQY